What follows describes a single T cell receptor (beta chain). This clonotype was recorded many times. Its cognate antigen has yet to be identified. Base qualities are not provided; no much larger clone lies one nucleotide away. In the paper's terms, the time point label means: newly diagnosed GD, antithyroid drugs for less than 3 months. For both TCR sequencing and RNA sequencing, RNA was extracted from PBMCs using TRIzol. Graves' disease was diagnosed according to American Thyroid Association guidelines. Patients for the study were recruited at an endocrinology department in Xi'an, China. From each patient, approximately 9.9 milliliters of peripheral blood was collected into an EDTA anticoagulant tube. PBMCs were isolated by Ficoll Paque Plus density gradient separation without further T cell sorting. An Agilent 2100 Bioanalyzer and agarose gel were used to assess RNA quality, and a NanoDrop 2000 was used to measure RNA concentration.

This entry is derived from a study of regulatory T cells in long-lasting Graves disease (dated by TCRdb to about 2021). Study-level background: Newly diagnosed Graves' disease patients had taken antithyroid drugs for less than 3 months. Patients with persistent Graves' disease were compared with patients with newly diagnosed Graves' disease using TCR sequencing and RNA sequencing of peripheral blood. The study was conducted in China and was registered as a clinical trial. A total of about 33 samples underwent TCR sequencing: around 13 from persistent and about 20 from newly diagnosed Graves' disease patients. Broader findings and caveats from the paper: Sequencing and analysis were restricted to the TCR beta chain. Only peripheral blood was studied, because thyroid tissue, the primary lesion, was inaccessible. The authors noted that the small sample size was a limitation that may lower accuracy. TRBV28, TRBJ1-2 and TRBJ2-5 were preferentially used in persistent disease, while TRBV20-1 and TRBJ2-1 were favored in newly diagnosed disease. Persistent Graves' disease patients showed lower TCR Shannon entropy and fewer highly expanded clones than newly diagnosed patients, suggesting clonal expansion. Persistent patients shared more public clonotypes among themselves (approximately 2,500) than newly diagnosed patients did (about 1,000).

V is pared back by 2 bases and J by 5 bases, with 12 bases lying between the germline termini. From the cysteine up to the phenylalanine, the CDR3 has a length of 14 residues. Only CDR3 DNA is held: 42 bases, read in frame from base 1. For CDR1 and CDR2, the germline V gene lists MNHEY and SVGAGI. The method behind the library was multiplex PCR. Instrument used: Illumina HiSeq 4000. iRepertoire HTBI primers and Arm-PCR amplification of CDR3 regions were used to construct TCR beta libraries. Gel purification was performed on PCR products prior to sequencing. Processing in the source paper ran as follows. Gene usage analysis of CDR3 amino acid clonotypes used the roughly 62 TRBV and 11 to 15 TRBJ segments found across samples. Filtered high-quality paired reads were merged into contigs using COPE and FqMerger. BLAST was used to align contigs to IMGT TRBV, TRBD and TRBJ reference genes, and CDR3 was defined according to IMGT. Any clonotype with a frequency above 0.1% was classified as a highly expanded clone. Repertoire diversity was measured by Shannon entropy, and V-J evenness by the Gini coefficient. A clonotype was considered public if more than one individual shared it. Using fastp at Q25 and MiXCR, TCRdb reprocessed the public reads and kept productive beta chains. When rows share a CDR3 protein, they turn into one entry using the most common DNA and genes. The V and J calls follow TCRdb's processing rather than the paper's. The sample yields 450,000 to 650,000 distinct CDR3 sequences; 15% to 20% were counted once. Of the sample, roughly 25% falls within the top ten clones.

In addition, the sample was reused for a study of T cells in Graves' hyperthyroidism and ophthalmopathy. As that second paper reports: Stable Graves' hyperthyroidism was defined as no progression to ophthalmopathy during 18 months of follow-up. Hyperthyroidism patients were newly diagnosed, had a disease duration of under 2 months, and were aged 18 to 65 years. Any patient with an uncontrolled infection, another autoimmune disease, pregnancy or lactation was excluded. Diagnoses relied on clinical symptoms, serum thyroxine and TRAb, thyroid ultrasound and orbital computed tomography. A first-round RT-PCR of the TCR CDR3 used the HTBI primer set with the Qiagen OneStep RT-PCR kit. Most expanded thyroid clonotypes (frequency above 0.001) were also found in blood, which suggests that blood repertoires may mirror thyroid immune responses. A model built on a 13 V-J signature distinguished ophthalmopathy from stable hyperthyroidism, reaching 85% to 90% sensitivity and around 82% specificity in cross-validation and 80%/75% in testing. In validation, the model predicted progression to ophthalmopathy with about 71% sensitivity and approximately 74% specificity, a median of approximately 6.7 months before onset. TCR V-J signatures able to tell the groups apart were searched for in a discovery cohort of some 100 patients, of whom fewer than 45 had Graves' ophthalmopathy and roughly 57 had stable Graves' hyperthyroidism. Prospective prediction of ophthalmopathy was tested in an independent validation cohort of under 20 hyperthyroidism patients and around 16 patients who later progressed to ophthalmopathy. The 100 discovery patients were randomly divided into training and test sets at a 7:3 ratio. In roughly six Graves' hyperthyroidism patients, the study also compared T-cell repertoires from thyroid tissue with T-cell repertoires from blood. Once sampling was done, hyperthyroidism patients were given methimazole at a starting dose of 30 mg daily, whereas ophthalmopathy patients were given high-dose intravenous methylprednisolone. Libraries were constructed in a second round of multiplex PCR, after which size selection and purification were performed. Sequencing of the libraries was done on an Illumina HiSeq2000 using paired-end 100 bp reads. SOAPnuke was used to process the raw data, removing reads that contained adapters or uncalled bases, had a mean Phred below 15, or lacked an exact match to the constant primer or identifier. COPE v1.2.5 was used to merge high-quality paired reads, and clonotypes were defined as unique nucleotide sequences. MiTCR v1.1 was used to align the clonotypes against IMGT TRBV, TRBD and TRBJ reference segments. Analysis was restricted to V-J combinations with a frequency above 0.0001, which covered over 98% of repertoires. A TCS score was defined as the ratio of F50 (clonal expansion) to E x V (chaos), with BLOSUM62-based TCRdist applied between CDR3 peptides within each V-J. Welch's t-statistics and random forest reduced 500 to 550 V-J features to roughly 13, which were used in a naive Bayes classifier (R e1071). No statistical method was used to fix the sample size in advance, and group allocation was not hidden from the investigators. TCR Vbeta CDR3 sequencing of approximately 140 peripheral blood samples (43 ophthalmopathy, 75 or so hyperthyroidism and 17 progressor patients) is reported in the paper.

This clonotype was obtained from a woman aged 35-65 years with Graves disease. Donor details come from another sample of the same person, matched by shared clones. Sample: peripheral blood mononuclear cells (PBMCs), taken at new diagnosis, from a patient treated with antithyroid drugs. The sequence joins TRBV6-5 to TRBJ2-5; the D segment may tentatively be TRBD1 or TRBD2, each giving 5 matched bases. The bases are TGTGCCAGCAGTTACCCGAGGGGATTCGAGACCCAGTACTTC. Translated, this is CASSYPRGFETQYF.